One and the same sample provided the 25 T cell receptor beta chains below, sequenced in a study of T cells in Graves' hyperthyroidism and ophthalmopathy. RNA transcripts provided the source from which TCR beta CDR3 regions were amplified. TCR CDR3 regions were first amplified by RT-PCR with HTBI primers. TCRdb independently ran MiXCR on the multiplex PCR reads; one entry per CDR3 protein. The table shows about 350,000 distinct CDR3 sequences, with around 14% occurring only once. The source material was blood. These receptors originate from a woman under 40 with Graves' hyperthyroidism.

This clonotype has only a few counts. The chain recombines TRBV7-8 with TRBJ2-6, with 9 nucleotides matching TRBD1. Germline CDR1 is SGHVS and CDR2 is FQNEAQ. The CDR3 has 20 residues. V dropped 2 bases and J dropped 2; count of bases not matched to a gene: 13. CDR3 region: CASSLSPSGTGRAGANVLTF. CDR3 nucleotide sequence: TGTGCCAGCAGCTTAAGCCCCTCCGGGACAGGGAGAGCTGGGGCCAACGTCCTGACTTTC.

The V and J genes are TRBV20-1 and TRBJ2-3; the D gene could be TRBD1 or TRBD2 (6 bases each). The germline CDR1 and CDR2 sequences are DFQATT and SNEGSKA (reference sequence). The CDR3 sequence is 16 residues long. Trimming shortened V by 6 bases and J by 4 bases, and 23 bases separated the two germline ends. The CDR3 loop is CSAEGGLGAPADTQYF. The CDR3 region has the DNA TGCAGTGCGGAGGGGGGCCTCGGGGCCCCCGCAGATACGCAGTATTTT.

In its sample, this clonotype was seen a few times. One end of the junction fails to match germline, which may point to a read error. This sequence joins TRBV5-1 and TRBJ2-1, with D unresolved. The length of the CDR3 is 12 residues. Looked up from germline, CDR1 is SGHRS and CDR2 is YFSETQ. The DNA for the CDR3 is TGCGCCAGCAAATACACCGACAATGGGCAGTTCTTC. It yields the protein CASKYTDNGQFF.

As for this clonotype: One base away lies a much larger clone, so this may be a sequencing read error. The chain combines TRBV14 with TRBJ2-7, with TRBD2 identical over 8 bases. Per the germline V gene, CDR1 is SGHDN and CDR2 is FVKESK. V was pared by 0 bases and J by 6 bases, with 13 bases of the junction left unmatched. CDR3 length equals 17 residues. The DNA of the CDR3 is TGTGCCAGCAGCCAAGATTTTAAGCGGGAGTTCTTAGGCGAGCAGTACTTC. As protein: CASSQDFKREFLGEQYF.

This clonotype was counted many times. CDR3 DNA: TGTGCCAGCAGCCAAGGGACGGGACGTACGCAGTATTTT. It codes for CASSQGTGRTQYF. J is TRBJ2-3 and V is TRBV3-1; D is tentatively TRBD1 or TRBD2 (5 bases each). The germline V gene encodes CDR1 LGHDT and CDR2 YNNKEL (reference sequence). Between the trimmed V and J ends, which lost 1 base and 8 bases, there was a span of 10 bases. The CDR3 runs to 13 residues.

This clonotype showed up many times. The chain couples TRBV20-1 to TRBJ1-2, with D hard to call. Germline CDR1 reads DFQATT; CDR2 reads SNEGSKA (reference sequence). The V end lost 0 bases, the J end lost 0 bases, and 8 bases lay between the germline ends. The CDR3 consists of 14 residues. CDR3 region: CSARDLKANYGYTF. In DNA form, the CDR3 reads TGCAGTGCTAGAGATTTGAAGGCTAACTATGGCTACACCTTC.

This clonotype has a handful of counts. This chain links TRBV19 with TRBJ2-5, with D possibly matching TRBD1 (6 bases). This CDR3 has 14 residues. Trimming pared 7 bases from V and 2 bases from J, leaving 14 bases between. Germline V gene sequence: CDR1 LNHDA, CDR2 SQIVND (reference sequence). CDR3 nucleotides: TGTGCCAGTAATATCACGGACAGACAAGAGACCCAGTACTTC. Translated: CASNITDRQETQYF.

Ten or more counts support this clonotype. The chain is built from TRBV28 and TRBJ2-2; D is perhaps TRBD1 (6 bases). V was cut by 1 base and J by 7 bases, with 13 bases left in between. The germline CDR1 and CDR2 sequences are MDHEN and SYDVKM. CDR3 size: 15 residues. Here the CDR3 DNA reads TGTGCCAGCAGTTTATCCAGGGGCGCGGGCGGGGAGCTGTTTTTT. Translating it yields CASSLSRGAGGELFF.

To note about this clonotype: It may be a read error: a sequence one base away is much more abundant. This chain uses TRBV12-3 or TRBV12-4 with TRBJ2-5, with TRBD1 identical over 8 bases. The CDR3 sequence is 13 residues long. The CDR3: CAGRGRGLETQYF. The CDR3 bases are TGTGCCGGCAGGGGCAGGGGGCTGGAGACCCAGTACTTC.

This chain connects TRBV15 to TRBJ2-1; TRBD2 matches 12 bases. The trim removed 1 base at V and 6 bases at J, leaving 10 bases unmatched. Germline values: CDR1 LNHNV, CDR2 YYDKDF (reference sequence). The CDR3 consists of 18 residues. The CDR3 here is CATSRVTRASGRGNEQFF. The CDR3 bases are TGTGCCACCAGCAGAGTCACGCGTGCTAGCGGGAGGGGCAATGAGCAGTTCTTC.

Only a few counts were recorded for this clonotype. This chain uses TRBV7-9 with TRBJ1-5; no reliable D call. This CDR3 has 13 residues. V gave up 3 bases and J gave up 5 bases, with 8 bases separating them. CDR1 is SEHNR and CDR2 is FQNEAQ in the germline V gene (reference sequence). The CDR3 DNA reads TGTGCCAGCAGCTTCGGCAACCATCAGCCCCAGCATTTT. Amino acids: CASSFGNHQPQHF.

This clonotype has more than one count but fewer than ten. The chain employs TRBV15 and TRBJ2-1; D not certain. Trimming took 3 bases from V and 8 from J, leaving 11 bases between them. There are 13 residues in the CDR3. Germline CDR1 LNHNV, CDR2 YYDKDF (reference sequence). CDR3 loop: CATSSSSYDEQFF. In nucleotides, the CDR3 is TGTGCCACCAGCAGCTCTAGTTACGATGAGCAGTTCTTC.

This clonotype has ten or more counts. The rearrangement uses TRBV12-3 or TRBV12-4 and TRBJ2-4, with D tentatively TRBD2 (7 bases). Trimming pared 6 bases from V and 7 bases from J, leaving 16 bases between. CDR3 size: 14 residues. CDR3 bases: TGTGCCAGCAGCGGCGGGGGCGGACGGAACATTCAGTACTTC. It translates to CASSGGGGRNIQYF.

The table lists this clonotype with many counts. This chain uses TRBV12-5 with TRBJ2-1; 9 positions match TRBD2. The germline CDR1 and CDR2 sequences are LGHNT and FRNRAP. The CDR3 runs 18 residues. V was pared by 1 base and J by 0 bases, with 7 bases of the junction left unmatched. The CDR3 protein is CASGLAPLSGSSYNEQFF. In nucleotides, the CDR3 is TGTGCTAGTGGTTTGGCCCCCCTTAGCGGGAGCTCCTACAATGAGCAGTTCTTC.

The gene calls are TRBV19 and TRBJ2-3, with D unclear. From germline, CDR1 is LNHDA and CDR2 SQIVND (reference sequence). V shed 3 bases and J shed 5 bases, with 18 bases lying between them. The CDR3 covers 16 residues. In nucleotides, the CDR3 is TGTGCCAGTAGTATCGCCCGCACAATGGCTATAGATACGCAGTATTTT. It is translated as CASSIARTMAIDTQYF.

The sample holds many counts of this clonotype. The V and J genes are TRBV28 and TRBJ2-5, with 7 positions matching TRBD2. The junction had 14 bases not matched to a gene; V was cut back by 5 bases and J by 2 bases. Germline V gene data show CDR1 as MDHEN and CDR2 as SYDVKM. There are 17 residues in the CDR3. The CDR3 DNA reads as TGTGCCAGCAGTAAAGGTTTAGTAGCGGGTCCACAAGAGACCCAGTACTTC. Residues: CASSKGLVAGPQETQYF.

In its sample, this clonotype was seen many times. CDR3 loop: CATSRDFRGYENTEAFF. The CDR3 nucleotides read TGTGCCACCAGCAGAGATTTCCGGGGGTACGAGAACACTGAAGCTTTCTTT. The V call is TRBV15, the J call TRBJ1-1; maybe TRBD1 (5 bases). The CDR3 consists of 17 residues. Trimming pared 0 bases from V and 1 base from J, leaving 15 bases between. The V gene's germline CDR1 is LNHNV and CDR2 YYDKDF (reference sequence).

CDR3 loop: CASSLAVGLNTEAFF. CDR3 nucleotides: TGCGCCAGCAGCTTGGCCGTCGGGTTGAACACTGAAGCTTTCTTT. The chain has TRBV5-1 and TRBJ1-1; D is unclear. The germline CDR1 and CDR2 sequences are SGHRS and YFSETQ. The ends were cut back, 0 bases at V and 0 bases at J, with 9 bases in the middle. The CDR3 consists of 15 residues.

V usage is TRBV27 and J usage is TRBJ2-2; D possibly corresponds to TRBD2 (6 bases). CDR1 MNHEY and CDR2 SMNVEV come from the germline V gene (reference sequence). The germline V and J ends were trimmed by 4 bases and 1 base, with 13 bases remaining between them. CDR3 size: 16 residues. CDR3 region: CASSSASELNTGELFF. The CDR3 DNA follows: TGTGCCAGCAGTTCGGCTAGCGAATTGAACACCGGGGAGCTGTTTTTT.

This clonotype showed up many times. The V call is TRBV20-1, the J call TRBJ2-1; 16 bases are shared with TRBD2. The germline V gene has CDR1 DFQATT and CDR2 SNEGSKA (reference sequence). CDR3 length equals 16 residues. V dropped 3 bases and J dropped 6; count of bases not matched to a gene: 5. The CDR3 region has the DNA TGCAGTGCTAGGGGGACTAGCGGGAGGGCCCTCAATGAGCAGTTCTTC. This encodes CSARGTSGRALNEQFF.

This CDR3 reads CASTLAGAYYEQYF. DNA for the CDR3: TGTGCCAGCACCTTAGCGGGGGCCTACTACGAGCAGTACTTC. The gene calls are TRBV6-2 or TRBV6-3 and TRBJ2-7; TRBD2 matches at 9 bases. V was clipped by 7 bases and J by 3 bases; unmatched bases: 7. Germline CDR1 is MNHEY and CDR2 is SVGEGT. This CDR3 is 14 amino acids long.

This clonotype has a count of ten or more. The rearrangement joins TRBV7-9 to TRBJ1-1; D not certain. Trimming took off 3 bases at V and 1 base at J, with 9 bases between the two ends. CDR1 and CDR2 from the germline V gene are SEHNR and FQNEAQ (reference sequence). The CDR3 sequence is 14 residues long. The CDR3 DNA is TGTGCCAGCAGCTTCCCCAATCGGAACACTGAAGCTTTCTTT. It codes for CASSFPNRNTEAFF.

This chain connects TRBV29-1 to TRBJ1-4; weak D call: TRBD1 (5 bases). Germline-derived CDR1 and CDR2 are SQVTM and ANQGSEA. V gave up 0 bases and J gave up 8 bases, with 16 bases separating them. The CDR3 is 15 residues long. The CDR3 sequence: CSVEDRRGTREKLFF. In DNA, the CDR3 is TGCAGCGTTGAAGATCGGAGGGGTACGAGAGAAAAACTGTTTTTT.

Many counts were recorded for this clonotype. CDR3 DNA: TGCAGTGCTAGAGATTGGGCAACCCCAACCTACGAGCAGTACTTC. It is translated as CSARDWATPTYEQYF. The rearrangement joins TRBV20-1 to TRBJ2-7; no definite D call. This CDR3 spans 15 amino acids. Trimming took off 0 bases at V and 2 bases at J, with 14 bases between the two ends. Germline V gene lookup returns CDR1 DFQATT and CDR2 SNEGSKA (reference sequence).

This clonotype was observed at least ten times. The rearrangement joins TRBV6-1 to TRBJ2-2; D may correspond to TRBD1 or TRBD2 (5 bases each). Germline loops: CDR1 MNHNS, CDR2 SASEGT. Between the trimmed V and J ends, which lost 8 bases and 1 base, there was a span of 11 bases. This CDR3 region has 14 residues. The CDR3 sequence is CASRGEWNTGELFF. As DNA, the CDR3 is TGTGCCAGCCGAGGGGAGTGGAACACCGGGGAGCTGTTTTTT.